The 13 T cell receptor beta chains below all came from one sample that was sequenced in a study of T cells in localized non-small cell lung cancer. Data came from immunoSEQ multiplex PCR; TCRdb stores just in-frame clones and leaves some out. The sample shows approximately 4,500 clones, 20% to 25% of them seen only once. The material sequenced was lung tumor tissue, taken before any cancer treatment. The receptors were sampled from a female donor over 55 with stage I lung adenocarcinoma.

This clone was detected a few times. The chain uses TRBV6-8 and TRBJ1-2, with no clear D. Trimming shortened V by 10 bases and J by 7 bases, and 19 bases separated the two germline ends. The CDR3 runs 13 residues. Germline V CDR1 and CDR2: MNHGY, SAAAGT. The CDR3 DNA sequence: TGTGCCATCACTCTTGATCCTGAGGGTGGCTACACCTTC. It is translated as CAITLDPEGGYTF.

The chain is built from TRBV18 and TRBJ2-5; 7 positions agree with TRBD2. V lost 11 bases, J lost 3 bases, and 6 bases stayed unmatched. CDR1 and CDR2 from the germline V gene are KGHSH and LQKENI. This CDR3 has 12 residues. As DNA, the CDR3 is TGTGCCTTCAGGGAGGGAGAAGAGACCCAGTACTTC. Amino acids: CAFREGEETQYF.

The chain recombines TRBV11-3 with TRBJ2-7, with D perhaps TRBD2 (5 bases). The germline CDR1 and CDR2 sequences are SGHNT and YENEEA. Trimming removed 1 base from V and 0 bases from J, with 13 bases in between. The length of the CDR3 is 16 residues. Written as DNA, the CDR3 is TGTGCCAGCAGCTTAGGAAGGACTTTGAACTCCTACGAGCAGTACTTC. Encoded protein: CASSLGRTLNSYEQYF.

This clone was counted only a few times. CDR3: CASSQDGSRGALTDTQYF. CDR3 DNA: TGCGCCAGCAGCCAAGACGGGTCGCGGGGGGCCCTCACAGATACGCAGTATTTT. The chain has TRBV4-1 and TRBJ2-3, with 8 positions matching TRBD2. The CDR3 loop spans 18 amino acids. The germline CDR1 and CDR2 sequences are MGHRA and YSYEKL. The V and J ends lost 0 bases and 2 bases, in that order; junction bases with no gene match: 10.

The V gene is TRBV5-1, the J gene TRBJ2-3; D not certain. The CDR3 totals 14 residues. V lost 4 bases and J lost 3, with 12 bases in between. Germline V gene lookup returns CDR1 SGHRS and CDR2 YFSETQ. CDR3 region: CASSQYVLTDTQYF. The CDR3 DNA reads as TGCGCCAGCAGCCAATATGTACTGACAGATACGCAGTATTTT.

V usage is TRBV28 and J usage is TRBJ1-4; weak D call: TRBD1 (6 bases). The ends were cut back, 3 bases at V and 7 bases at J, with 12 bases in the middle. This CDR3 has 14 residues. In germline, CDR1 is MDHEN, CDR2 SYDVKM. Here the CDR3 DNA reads TGTGCCAGCAGTTTCACAGGGCAGGGTGAAAAACTGTTTTTT. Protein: CASSFTGQGEKLFF.

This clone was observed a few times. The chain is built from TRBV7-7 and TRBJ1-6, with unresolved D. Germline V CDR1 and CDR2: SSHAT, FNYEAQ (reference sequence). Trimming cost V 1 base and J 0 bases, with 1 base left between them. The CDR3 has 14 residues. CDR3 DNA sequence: TGTGCCAGCAGCTTAGACTCCTATAATTCACCCCTCCACTTT. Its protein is CASSLDSYNSPLHF.

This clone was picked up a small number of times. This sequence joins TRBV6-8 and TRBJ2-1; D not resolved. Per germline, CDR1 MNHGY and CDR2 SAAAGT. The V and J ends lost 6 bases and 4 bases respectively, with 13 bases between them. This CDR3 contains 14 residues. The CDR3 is CASSAHGSYNEQFF. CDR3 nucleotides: TGTGCCAGCAGCGCACATGGCTCGTACAATGAGCAGTTCTTC.

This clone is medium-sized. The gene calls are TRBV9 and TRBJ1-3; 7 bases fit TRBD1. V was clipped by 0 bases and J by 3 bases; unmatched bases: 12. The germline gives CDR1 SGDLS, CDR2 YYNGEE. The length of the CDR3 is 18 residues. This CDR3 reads CASSVAGETGWRGNTIYF. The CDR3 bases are TGTGCCAGCAGCGTAGCAGGAGAGACAGGGTGGCGTGGAAACACCATATATTTT.

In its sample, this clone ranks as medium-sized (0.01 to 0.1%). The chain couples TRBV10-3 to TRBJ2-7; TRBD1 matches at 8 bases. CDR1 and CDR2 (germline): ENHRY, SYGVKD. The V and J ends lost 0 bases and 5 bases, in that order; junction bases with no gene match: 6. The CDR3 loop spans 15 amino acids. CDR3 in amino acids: CAISESRQGKHEQYF. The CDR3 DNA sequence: TGTGCCATCAGTGAGTCGCGACAGGGGAAGCACGAGCAGTACTTC.

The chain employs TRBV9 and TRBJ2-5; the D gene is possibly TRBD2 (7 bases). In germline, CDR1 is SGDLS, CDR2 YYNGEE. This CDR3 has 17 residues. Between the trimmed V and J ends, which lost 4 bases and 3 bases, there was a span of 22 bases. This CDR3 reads CASSPEEGGRGEETQYF. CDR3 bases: TGTGCCAGCAGCCCGGAGGAGGGGGGGCGCGGGGAAGAGACCCAGTACTTC.

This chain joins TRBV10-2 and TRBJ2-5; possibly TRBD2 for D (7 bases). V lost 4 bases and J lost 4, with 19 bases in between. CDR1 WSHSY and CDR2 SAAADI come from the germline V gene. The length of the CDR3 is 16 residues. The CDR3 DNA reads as TGCGCCAGCAGTGTGAACGGGGGGCTCGGGACAGAGACCCAGTACTTC. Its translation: CASSVNGGLGTETQYF.

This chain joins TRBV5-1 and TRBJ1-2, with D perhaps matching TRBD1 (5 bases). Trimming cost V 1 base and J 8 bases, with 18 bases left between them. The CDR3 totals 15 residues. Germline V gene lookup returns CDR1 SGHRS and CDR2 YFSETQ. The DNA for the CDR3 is TGCGCCAGCAGCTTGTCAGGGAGGGAGATCCGGGGCTACACCTTC. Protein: CASSLSGREIRGYTF. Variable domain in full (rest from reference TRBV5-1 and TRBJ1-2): KAGVTQTPRYLIKTRGQQVTLSCSPISGHRSVSWYQQTPGQGLQFLFEYFSETQRNKGNFPGRFSGRQFSNSRSEMNVSTLELGDSALYLCASSLSGREIRGYTFGSGTRLTVV.